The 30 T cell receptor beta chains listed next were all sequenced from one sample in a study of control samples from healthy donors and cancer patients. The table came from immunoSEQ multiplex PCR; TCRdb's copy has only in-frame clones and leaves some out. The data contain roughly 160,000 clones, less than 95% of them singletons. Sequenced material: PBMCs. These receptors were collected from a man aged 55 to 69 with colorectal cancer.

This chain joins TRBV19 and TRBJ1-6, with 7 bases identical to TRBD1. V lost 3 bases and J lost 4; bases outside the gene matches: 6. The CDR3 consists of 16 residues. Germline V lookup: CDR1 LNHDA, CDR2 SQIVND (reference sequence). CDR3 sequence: CASSISGTEYNSPLHF. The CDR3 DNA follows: TGTGCCAGTAGTATCTCCGGGACAGAATATAATTCACCCCTCCACTTT. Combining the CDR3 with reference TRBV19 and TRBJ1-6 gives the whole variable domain DGGITQSPKYLFRKEGQNVTLSCEQNLNHDAMYWYRQDPGQGLRLIYYSQIVNDFQKGDIAEGYSVSREKKESFPLTVTSAQKNPTAFYLCASSISGTEYNSPLHFGNGTRLTVT.

The CDR3 nucleotides are TGTGCCAGCTCACTTATCAGGGATCCGGGAAATGAGCAGTTCTTC. It is translated as CASSLIRDPGNEQFF. The rearrangement joins TRBV18 to TRBJ2-1; D tentatively reads TRBD1 or TRBD2 (5 bases each). V lost 4 bases and J 7 bases, leaving 17 bases between the germline ends. CDR1 KGHSH and CDR2 LQKENI come from the germline V gene. There are 15 residues in the CDR3.

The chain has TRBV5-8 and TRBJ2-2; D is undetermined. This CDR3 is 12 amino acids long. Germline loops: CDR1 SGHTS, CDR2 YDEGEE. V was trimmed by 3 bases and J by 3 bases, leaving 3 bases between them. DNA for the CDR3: TGTGCCAGCAGCTCCTACACCGGGGAGCTGTTTTTT. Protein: CASSSYTGELFF.

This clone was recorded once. The CDR3 is CASSLGPGNTIYF. CDR3 sequence (DNA): TGTGCCAGCAGTTTAGGGCCTGGAAACACCATATATTTT. The chain couples TRBV27 to TRBJ1-3; D uncertain. The CDR3 runs 13 residues. Germline lookup yields CDR1 MNHEY and CDR2 SMNVEV (reference sequence). Deletions cut 2 bases from V and 2 bases from J, with 4 bases between.

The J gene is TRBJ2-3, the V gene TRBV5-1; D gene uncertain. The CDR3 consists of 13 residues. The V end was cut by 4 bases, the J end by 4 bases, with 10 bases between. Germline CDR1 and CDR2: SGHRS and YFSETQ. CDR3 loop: CASSEPGPDTQYF. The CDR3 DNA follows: TGCGCCAGCAGCGAACCGGGCCCAGATACGCAGTATTTT.

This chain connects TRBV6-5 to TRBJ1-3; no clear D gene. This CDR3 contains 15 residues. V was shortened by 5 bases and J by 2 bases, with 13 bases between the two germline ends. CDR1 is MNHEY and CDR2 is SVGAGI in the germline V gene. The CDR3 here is CASSQSRAPGNTIYF. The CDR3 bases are TGTGCCAGCAGTCAGAGTCGGGCTCCTGGAAACACCATATATTTT.

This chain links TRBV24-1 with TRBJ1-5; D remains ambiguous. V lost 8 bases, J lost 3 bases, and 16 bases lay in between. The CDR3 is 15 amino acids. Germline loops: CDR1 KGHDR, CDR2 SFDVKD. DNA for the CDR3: TGTGCCACCACGGTGTGCCGTTATGACAATCAGCCCCAGCATTTT. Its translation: CATTVCRYDNQPQHF.

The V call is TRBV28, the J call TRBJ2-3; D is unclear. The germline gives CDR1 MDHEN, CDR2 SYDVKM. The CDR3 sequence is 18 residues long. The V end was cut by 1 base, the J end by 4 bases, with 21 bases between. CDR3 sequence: CASSLYFGAPQSADTQYF. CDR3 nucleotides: TGTGCCAGCAGTTTATACTTTGGAGCCCCACAAAGCGCAGATACGCAGTATTTT.

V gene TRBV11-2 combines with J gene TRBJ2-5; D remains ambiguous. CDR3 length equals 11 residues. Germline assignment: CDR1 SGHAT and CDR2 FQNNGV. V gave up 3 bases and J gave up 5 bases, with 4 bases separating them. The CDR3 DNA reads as TGTGCCAGCAGCTTGGGGGAGACCCAGTACTTC. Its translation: CASSLGETQYF.

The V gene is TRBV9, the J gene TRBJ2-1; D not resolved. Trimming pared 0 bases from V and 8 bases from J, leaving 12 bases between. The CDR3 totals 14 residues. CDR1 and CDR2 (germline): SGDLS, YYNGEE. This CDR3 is CASSVGVKGYEQFF. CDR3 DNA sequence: TGTGCCAGCAGCGTAGGGGTAAAGGGATATGAGCAGTTCTTC.

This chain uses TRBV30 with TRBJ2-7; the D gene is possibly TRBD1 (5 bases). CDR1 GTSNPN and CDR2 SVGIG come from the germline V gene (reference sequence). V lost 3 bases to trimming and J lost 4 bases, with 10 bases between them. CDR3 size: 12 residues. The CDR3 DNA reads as TGTGCCTGGAGCGCCTCAGGGTACGAGCAGTACTTC. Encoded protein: CAWSASGYEQYF.

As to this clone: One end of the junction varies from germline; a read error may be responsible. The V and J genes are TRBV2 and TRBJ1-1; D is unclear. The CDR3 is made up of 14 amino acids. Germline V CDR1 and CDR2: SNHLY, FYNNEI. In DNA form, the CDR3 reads TGTGCCAGCACTGAAAATAGTTTGAACACTGAAGCTTTCTTT. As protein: CASTENSLNTEAFF.

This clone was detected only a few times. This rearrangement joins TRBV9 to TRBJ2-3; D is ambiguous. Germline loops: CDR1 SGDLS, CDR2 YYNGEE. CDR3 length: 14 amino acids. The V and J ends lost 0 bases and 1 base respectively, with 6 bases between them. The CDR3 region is CASSVEGGTDTQYF. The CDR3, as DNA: TGTGCCAGCAGCGTAGAGGGCGGCACAGATACGCAGTATTTT.

The CDR3 DNA reads TGTGCCAGTAGTATAGAGGGACCGACGAACACTGAAGCTTTCTTT. The encoded protein is CASSIEGPTNTEAFF. The V call is TRBV19, the J call TRBJ1-1; tentatively, D is TRBD1 (5 bases). Germline V gene sequence: CDR1 LNHDA, CDR2 SQIVND (reference sequence). Trimming removed 0 bases from V and 1 base from J, with 9 bases in between. The CDR3 extends over 15 amino acids.

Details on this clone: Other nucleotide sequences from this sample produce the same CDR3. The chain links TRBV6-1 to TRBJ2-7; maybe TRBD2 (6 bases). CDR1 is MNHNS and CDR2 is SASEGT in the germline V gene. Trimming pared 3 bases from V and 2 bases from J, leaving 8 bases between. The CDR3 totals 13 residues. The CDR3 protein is CASSEGGPYEQYF. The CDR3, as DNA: TGTGCCAGCAGTGAGGGGGGTCCCTACGAGCAGTACTTC.

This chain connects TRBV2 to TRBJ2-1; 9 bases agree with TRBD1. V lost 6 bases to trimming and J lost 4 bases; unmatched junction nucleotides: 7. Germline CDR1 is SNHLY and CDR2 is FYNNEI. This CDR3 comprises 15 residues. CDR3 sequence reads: CASRGQGTGYNEQFF. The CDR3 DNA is TGTGCCAGCAGGGGACAGGGAACAGGGTACAATGAGCAGTTCTTC.

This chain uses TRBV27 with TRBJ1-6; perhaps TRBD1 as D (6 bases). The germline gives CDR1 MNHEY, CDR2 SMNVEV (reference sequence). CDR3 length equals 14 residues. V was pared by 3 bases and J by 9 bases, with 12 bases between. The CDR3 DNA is TGTGCCAGCAGTTTCTGGACAGTTGGTTCACCCCTCCACTTT. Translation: CASSFWTVGSPLHF.

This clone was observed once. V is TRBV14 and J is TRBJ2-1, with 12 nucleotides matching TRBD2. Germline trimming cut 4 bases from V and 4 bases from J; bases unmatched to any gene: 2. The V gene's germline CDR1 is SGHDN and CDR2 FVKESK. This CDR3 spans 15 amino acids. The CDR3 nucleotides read TGTGCCAGCAGCCGACTAGCGGGAGTTTACAATGAGCAGTTCTTC. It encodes CASSRLAGVYNEQFF.

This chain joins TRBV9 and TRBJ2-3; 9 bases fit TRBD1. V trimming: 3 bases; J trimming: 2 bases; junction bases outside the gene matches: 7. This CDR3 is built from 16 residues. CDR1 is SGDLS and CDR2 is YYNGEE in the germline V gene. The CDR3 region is CASSATGGSYTDTQYF. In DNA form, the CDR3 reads TGTGCCAGCAGCGCCACAGGGGGCTCCTACACAGATACGCAGTATTTT.

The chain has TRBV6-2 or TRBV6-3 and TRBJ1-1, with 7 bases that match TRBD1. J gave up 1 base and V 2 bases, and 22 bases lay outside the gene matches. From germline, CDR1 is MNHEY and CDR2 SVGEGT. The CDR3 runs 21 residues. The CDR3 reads CASSYDGTAPPVRYGNTEAFF. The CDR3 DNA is TGTGCCAGCAGTTACGATGGGACAGCCCCACCGGTGAGATATGGGAACACTGAAGCTTTCTTT.

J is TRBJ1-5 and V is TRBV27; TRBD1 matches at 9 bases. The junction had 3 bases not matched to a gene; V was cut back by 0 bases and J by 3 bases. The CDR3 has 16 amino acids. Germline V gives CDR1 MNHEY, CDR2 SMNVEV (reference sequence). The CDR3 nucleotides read TGTGCCAGCAGTTTATCGGGACAGGGACTCAATCAGCCCCAGCATTTT. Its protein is CASSLSGQGLNQPQHF.

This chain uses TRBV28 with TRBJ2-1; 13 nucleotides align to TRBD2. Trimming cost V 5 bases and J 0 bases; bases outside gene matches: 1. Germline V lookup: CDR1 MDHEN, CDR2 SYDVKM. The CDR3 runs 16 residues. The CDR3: CASSTSGGASYNEQFF. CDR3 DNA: TGTGCCAGCAGTACTAGCGGGGGGGCCTCCTACAATGAGCAGTTCTTC.

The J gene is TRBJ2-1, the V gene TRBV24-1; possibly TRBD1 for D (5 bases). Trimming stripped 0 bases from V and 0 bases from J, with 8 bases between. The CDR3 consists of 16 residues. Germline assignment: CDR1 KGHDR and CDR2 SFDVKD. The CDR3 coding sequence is TGTGCCACCAGTGATTTGCACAGGAGCTCCTACAATGAGCAGTTCTTC. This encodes CATSDLHRSSYNEQFF.

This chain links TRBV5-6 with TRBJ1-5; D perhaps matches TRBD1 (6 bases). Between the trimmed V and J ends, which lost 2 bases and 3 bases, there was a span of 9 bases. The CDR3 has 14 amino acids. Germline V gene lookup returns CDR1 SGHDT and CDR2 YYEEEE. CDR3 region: CASSLGGNNQPQHF. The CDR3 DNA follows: TGTGCCAGCAGCTTAGGGGGGAACAATCAGCCCCAGCATTTT.

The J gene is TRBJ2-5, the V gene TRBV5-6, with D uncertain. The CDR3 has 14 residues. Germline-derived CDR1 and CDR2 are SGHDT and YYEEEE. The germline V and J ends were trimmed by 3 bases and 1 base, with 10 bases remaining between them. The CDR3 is CASSSMGSQETQYF. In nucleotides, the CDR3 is TGTGCCAGCAGCTCGATGGGCAGCCAAGAGACCCAGTACTTC.

The CDR3 loop is CASSLTSGTSTDTQYF. The CDR3 DNA is TGTGCCAGCAGCCTCACTAGCGGCACTAGCACAGATACGCAGTATTTT. The chain links TRBV3-1 (or the pseudogene TRBV3-2) to TRBJ2-3, with 8 nucleotides matching TRBD2. Looked up from germline, CDR1 is LGHDT and CDR2 is YNNKEL (reference sequence). This CDR3 spans 16 amino acids. The junction had 6 bases not matched to a gene; V was cut back by 4 bases and J by 0 bases.

The CDR3 sequence: CASSPPNVVRIQKYKETQYF. The CDR3 bases are TGTGCCAGCAGTCCACCTAACGTAGTCCGAATACAAAAATACAAAGAGACCCAGTACTTC. This chain connects TRBV27 to TRBJ2-5; no firm D call. Between the trimmed V and J ends, which lost 5 bases and 3 bases, there was a span of 31 bases. Germline V lookup: CDR1 MNHEY, CDR2 SMNVEV (reference sequence). The CDR3 runs 20 residues.

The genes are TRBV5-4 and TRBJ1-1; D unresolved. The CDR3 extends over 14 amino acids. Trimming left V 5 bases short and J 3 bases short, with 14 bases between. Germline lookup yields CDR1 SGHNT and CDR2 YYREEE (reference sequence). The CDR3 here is CASRPGLADTEAFF. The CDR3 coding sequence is TGTGCCAGCAGACCGGGCCTGGCGGACACTGAAGCTTTCTTT.

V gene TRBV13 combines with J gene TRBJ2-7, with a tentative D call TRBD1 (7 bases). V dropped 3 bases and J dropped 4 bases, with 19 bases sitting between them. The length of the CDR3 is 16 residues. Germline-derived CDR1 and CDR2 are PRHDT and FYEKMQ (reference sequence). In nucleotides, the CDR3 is TGTGCCAGCAGCTTCGGACAGGCCCATCGGGGGTACGAGCAGTACTTC. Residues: CASSFGQAHRGYEQYF.

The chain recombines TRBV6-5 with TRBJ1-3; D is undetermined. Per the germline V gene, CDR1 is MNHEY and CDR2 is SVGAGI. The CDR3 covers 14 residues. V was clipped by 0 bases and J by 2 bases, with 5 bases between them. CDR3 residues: CASSYSSAGNTIYF. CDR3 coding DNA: TGTGCCAGCAGTTACTCGAGTGCTGGAAACACCATATATTTT.